The rows below give T cell receptor beta chains drawn from one sample of a study of sequential checkpoint blockade in melanoma. Data came from immunoSEQ multiplex PCR; TCRdb stores just in-frame clones and leaves some out. The data show fewer than 40,000 clones, roughly 88% seen once. The specimen was CD8+ T cells sorted from blood (inferred from file names), collected from a patient given nivolumab and ipilimumab in sequence. Every receptor here comes from a human donor with melanoma. CDR3s include the opening cysteine and the closing phenylalanine or tryptophan. D genes are given only for firm matches. Clone size appears in some rows only: once, few, many, or a class for an expanded clone.

v_call	clone_size	d_call	j_call	cdr3_nt	cdr3_aa
TRBV9	.	TRBD1	TRBJ2-7	TGTGCCAGCAGCCCGACGGGACAGGGATTTTCCTACGAGCAGTACTTC	CASSPTGQGFSYEQYF
TRBV7-9	.	.	TRBJ1-1	TGTGCCAGCAGCTCGGGGGGGCCTGAAGCTTTCTTT	CASSSGGPEAFF
TRBV5-6	.	TRBD1	TRBJ2-1	TGTGCCAGCAGCTTGGACTTCACAGGGGCCAGCTACAATGAGCAGTTCTTC	CASSLDFTGASYNEQFF
TRBV5-6	.	.	TRBJ2-7	TGTGCCAGCAGCTCCTCCCCCTACGAGCAGTACTTC	CASSSSPYEQYF
TRBV19	.	.	TRBJ2-1	TGTGCCAGTCGTACCCGACTAGGCGCTGGTGAGCAGTTCTTC	CASRTRLGAGEQFF
TRBV9	.	TRBD2	TRBJ2-7	TGTGCCAGCAGCGCCCTAGGGACTAACTCCGAGCAGTACTTC	CASSALGTNSEQYF
TRBV2	.	TRBD2	TRBJ2-7	TGTGCCAGCACCGAGGGACTAGCGGGACTCTACGAGCAGTACTTC	CASTEGLAGLYEQYF
TRBV7-6	.	.	TRBJ2-5	TGTGCCAGCAGCACCCGGACAGCTCAAGAGACCCAGTACTTC	CASSTRTAQETQYF
TRBV30	.	.	TRBJ2-2	TGTGCCTTCACTGGTGGAGCGAACACCGGGGAGCTGTTTTTT	CAFTGGANTGELFF
TRBV10-3	few	.	TRBJ1-3	TGTGCCATCAGTGAGATCTCGGCGGGCTCCTCTGGAAACACCATATATTTT	CAISEISAGSSGNTIYF
TRBV5-5	once	.	TRBJ1-2	TGTGCCAGCAGCTTGGTCCACAATCAAAACTATGGCTACACCTTC	CASSLVHNQNYGYTF
TRBV5-6	.	.	TRBJ2-1	TGTGCCAGCAGCTTGCCCCACGTCGGCAATGAGCAGTTCTTC	CASSLPHVGNEQFF
TRBV9	.	TRBD2	TRBJ2-1	TGTGCCAGCAGCCCGTGGACTAGCGGGAGGGGAGATGAGCAGTTCTTC	CASSPWTSGRGDEQFF
TRBV27	.	.	TRBJ2-1	TGTGCCAGCAGCTTTAGGTGGGAGAGCGATGAGCAGTTCTTC	CASSFRWESDEQFF
TRBV27	.	.	TRBJ1-5	TGTGCCAGCAGTTTTCTCGGCGGGGTTCAGCCCCAGCATTTT	CASSFLGGVQPQHF
TRBV5-8	.	TRBD2	TRBJ2-2	TGTGCCAGCAGCTTCCTAAAACCGGGACTAGCGACGTCGGCCGGGGAGCTGTTTTTT	CASSFLKPGLATSAGELFF
TRBV2	.	TRBD1	TRBJ1-5	TGTGCCAGCAGTGAATGGGGACAGGAGAATCAGCCCCAGCATTTT	CASSEWGQENQPQHF
TRBV19	.	.	TRBJ2-1	TGTGCCAGGCCCAGGGGGGCGACGAGCTCCTACAATGAGCAGTTCTTC	CARPRGATSSYNEQFF
TRBV28	.	TRBD1	TRBJ2-2	TGTGCCAGCAGTTCCTTGGGACAGGGCCCACCGGGGGAGCTGTTTTTT	CASSSLGQGPPGELFF
TRBV9	.	.	TRBJ1-1	TGTGCCAGCAGCGTACACGGGCAGGGCCTTACTGAAGCTTTCTTT	CASSVHGQGLTEAFF
TRBV6-5	.	TRBD1	TRBJ1-6	TGTGCCAGCAGAAGCACAGGGGGCGCGCATTCACCCCTCCACTTT	CASRSTGGAHSPLHF
TRBV29-1	.	.	TRBJ2-2	TGCAGCGTTGAGCACGGGGGAGATAACACCGGGGAGCTGTTTTTT	CSVEHGGDNTGELFF
TRBV7-9	.	.	TRBJ1-6	TGTGCCAGCAGCGAGGCGGCTTATAATTCACCCCTCCACTTT	CASSEAAYNSPLHF
TRBV28	.	TRBD1	TRBJ2-3	TGTGCCAGCAGTCCGGGACAGGGGGTTGGGGTTTCGGGGCATAACACAGATACGCAGTATTTT	CASSPGQGVGVSGHNTDTQYF
TRBV14	.	TRBD2	TRBJ2-2	TGTGCCAGCAGCCGTGGCGGGAGGACCGGGGAGCTGTTTTTT	CASSRGGRTGELFF
TRBV9	.	TRBD1	TRBJ2-7	TGTGCCAGCAGCGCAGGGGGCGGCAGCTTCGAGCAGTACTTC	CASSAGGGSFEQYF
TRBV19	few	.	TRBJ1-1	TGTGCCAGTAGTATATCCGGGACAACGAACACTGAAGCTTTCTTT	CASSISGTTNTEAFF
TRBV27	.	.	TRBJ2-1	TGTGCCAGCAGTTTATCTTCTAGGAGCTCCTACAATGAGCAGTTCTTC	CASSLSSRSSYNEQFF
TRBV13	.	TRBD1	TRBJ1-6	TGTGCCAGCAGCTCGGGACAGGCGGCAGGTTCACCCCTCCACTTT	CASSSGQAAGSPLHF
TRBV19	once	.	TRBJ1-5	TGTGCCAGTAAGATAGGGGGGGGCAATCAGCCCCAGCATTTT	CASKIGGGNQPQHF
TRBV7-6	few	.	TRBJ2-7	TGTGCCAGCAGCTTAGCGCGTCAGGCCTACGAGCAGTACTTC	CASSLARQAYEQYF
TRBV5-1	once	.	TRBJ1-1	TGCGCCAGCAGCTTGAGTCACAGCTTGAACACTGAAGCTTTCTTT	CASSLSHSLNTEAFF
TRBV27	.	.	TRBJ1-1	TGTGCCAGCAGTTTATCGATAGGGAGGACTGAAGCTTTCTTT	CASSLSIGRTEAFF
TRBV30	once	.	TRBJ1-2	TGTGCCTGGACGGTGACGGAGTACTATGGCTACACCTTC	CAWTVTEYYGYTF
TRBV7-9	few	.	TRBJ1-1	TGTGCCAGCAGCTTCGGAGGGAACACTGAAGCTTTCTTT	CASSFGGNTEAFF
TRBV27	.	TRBD1	TRBJ2-1	TGTGCCAGCAGTGCGGACAGGGGGACCTCCTACCACAATGAGCAGTTCTTC	CASSADRGTSYHNEQFF